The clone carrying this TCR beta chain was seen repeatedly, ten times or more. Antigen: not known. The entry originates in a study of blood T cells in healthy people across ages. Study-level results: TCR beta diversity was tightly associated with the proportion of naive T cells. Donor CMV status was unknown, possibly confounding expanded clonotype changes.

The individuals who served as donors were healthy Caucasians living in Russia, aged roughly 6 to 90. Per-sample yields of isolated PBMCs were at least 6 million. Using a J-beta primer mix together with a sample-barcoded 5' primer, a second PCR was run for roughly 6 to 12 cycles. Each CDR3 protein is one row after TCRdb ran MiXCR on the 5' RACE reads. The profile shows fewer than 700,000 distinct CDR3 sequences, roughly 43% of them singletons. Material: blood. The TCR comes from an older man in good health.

This chain's CDR3 is CASSLAQGETQYF. DNA of the CDR3: TGTGCCAGCAGTTTAGCACAGGGGGAGACCCAGTACTTC. V gene TRBV12-3 or TRBV12-4 combines with J gene TRBJ2-5; 7 nucleotides line up with TRBD1. Losses at the gene ends were 0 bases for V and 5 bases for J; bases not matched to a gene: 0. The CDR3 totals 13 residues.